This T cell receptor (beta chain) was recovered during a study of regulatory T cells in long-lasting Graves disease. Study observations and caveats: The researchers studied only peripheral blood, not thyroid tissue. Less diverse TCR repertoires were seen in persistent Graves' patients than in newly diagnosed ones.

Through Arm-PCR of CDR3 regions and iRepertoire HTBI primers, TCR beta libraries were built. From the multiplex PCR reads, TCRdb called clonotypes with MiXCR, one entry per CDR3 protein. The sample shows 400,000 to 500,000 distinct CDR3 sequences, approximately 23% of them seen only once. Time point described: persistent/refractory GD, antithyroid drugs over 5 years with positive TRAb. With RNA extracted from PBMCs as input, the TCR library was made. The source of the patients was an endocrinology department in Xi'an, China. V was trimmed by 4 bases and J by 3 bases, leaving 16 bases between them. CDR3 length equals 16 residues. CDR1 is SNHLY, CDR2 FYNNEI, per germline. In this sample, this clonotype turned up many times. Its matching antigen is unknown.

The TCR originated in a female donor with Graves disease. The V gene is TRBV2, the J gene TRBJ1-5; the D gene is possibly TRBD1 (6 bases). The sample here was peripheral blood mononuclear cells (PBMCs), taken when the disease was refractory, from a patient treated with antithyroid drugs. The CDR3, as DNA: TGTGCCAGCAGTGTGGGTCTTACAGGGAACAATCAGCCCCAGCATTTT. This encodes CASSVGLTGNNQPQHF. The full variable domain, rest sourced from reference TRBV2 and TRBJ1-5, is EPEVTQTPSHQVTQMGQEVILRCVPISNHLYFYWYRQILGQKVEFLVSFYNNEISEKSEIFDDQFSVERPDGSNFTLKIRSTKLEDSAMYFCASSVGLTGNNQPQHFGDGTRLSIL.